A single TCR beta chain is shown here with its context. Authors' processing steps: Amplification of reference gene primers was used by the study to estimate nucleated cell counts. Assay: immunoSEQ multiplex PCR; the TCRdb copy retains only in-frame clones and omits some. V and J calls and clone size are copied from that table; D and trimming were computed from the DNA. The table shows under 350,000 clones, with 70% to 90% occurring only once. The germline V and J ends were trimmed by 5 bases and 4 bases, with 8 bases remaining between them. CDR3 size: 13 residues. CDR1 is SNHLY, CDR2 FYNNEI, per germline. This sample stems from a study of blood T cell repertoires in COVID-19.

This receptor was obtained from a man between 65 and 79 years old with acute or convalescent COVID-19. The rearrangement links TRBV2 to TRBJ2-2; tentatively, D is TRBD2 (5 bases). Material: peripheral blood. DNA of the CDR3: TGTGCCAGCAGTAGGGAGTCCACCGGGGAGCTGTTTTTT. Protein product: CASSRESTGELFF.